The TCR beta chain under discussion was sequenced for a study of human T cells and chemical hapten exposure. Within the sample, this clonotype is medium-sized. The antigen is undetermined. Findings of the study overall: DPC sensitization left the count of TCRs above 1 in 1000 unchanged.

The time point here: pre-sensitization, week 0. Treatment denoted: therapeutic diphenylcyclopropenone sensitization with weekly scalp DPC. Whole blood that had not been fractionated was the source of extracted total RNA. Authors' data handling: The median was about 100,000 TCRs per sample, ranging roughly 20,000 to 750,000. One entry per CDR3 protein, called by TCRdb with MiXCR from the RACE reads. The V and J calls, along with clone size, are taken from TCRdb and not from the paper's own processing. The sample carries tens of thousands of distinct CDR3 sequences, 10% recorded once. The receptor was isolated from a man aged 50 to 59 with alopecia areata. Some clones in this sample may be carry-over from other donors' samples. The sequenced sample was whole blood, obtained in connection with sensitization to the hapten diphenylcyclopropenone (DPC).

The CDR3 loop is CASSPKGQGLNTEAFF. The CDR3 nucleotides are TGTGCCAGCTCACCGAAGGGACAGGGGCTGAACACTGAAGCTTTCTTT. The rearrangement joins TRBV18 to TRBJ1-1, with TRBD1 matching over 10 bases. The J segment lost 0 bases and the V segment lost 3 bases, leaving 4 bases of the junction unmatched. This CDR3 region has 16 residues. The germline V gene has CDR1 KGHSH and CDR2 LQKENI.